This T cell receptor (beta chain) came from a study of Ad26.COV2.S vaccination and SARS-CoV-2 variants. Across the whole study: Ad26.COV2.S arm of COV1001 included the donor.

The assay was immunoSEQ multiplex PCR, and TCRdb's table has in-frame clones only and misses some. The repertoire has some 480,000 clones, 87% of them found once; the top ten carry 9.5% to 15%. Study results and caveats: Total T cell responses were possibly underestimated by TCR breadth and depth analyses.

The treatment here: around 19 received Ad26.COV2.S at low or high dose, single or two shots; a few received placebo; per-sample allocation not given. The study sampled participants on day 63 after the first vaccine or placebo injection. Boston supplied an adult donor aged 18-55 years. Vaccine was an Ad26 vector expressing Wuhan-strain SARS-CoV-2 spike. Remarks on this clone: No antigen is known for it.

The sequence came from a person aged 18 to 59 who received the Ad26.COV2.S COVID-19 vaccine or a placebo. Specimen: peripheral blood, collected in a trial of Ad26.COV2.S vaccine versus placebo.

CDR3 sequence reads: CASSLTTYEQYF. In nucleotides, the CDR3 is TGTGCCAGCAGCTTAACCACCTACGAGCAGTACTTC. The V call is TRBV7-6, the J call TRBJ2-7; D uncertain. The germline V gene has CDR1 SGHVS and CDR2 FNYEAQ. Trimming pared 2 bases from V and 2 bases from J, leaving 4 bases between. The length of the CDR3 is 12 residues.